This is a list of T cell receptor beta chains from one sample in a study of metastatic and nonmetastatic thyroid tumors. Using MiXCR, TCRdb re-called clones from the PCR reads. Of around 23,000 clones listed, roughly 28% are singletons. The specimen was tumor tissue. The receptors here all came from a male donor with papillary thyroid cancer or a benign thyroid nodule (not recorded which). Some clones in this sample may be carry-over from other donors' samples. The CDR3 runs from the conserved cysteine through the conserved F or W. A D gene is named only where the DNA matches it firmly. Clone size is stated in some rows and not others, as once, few, many or a class when expanded.

>NA|NA|TRBV28|TRBJ1-3
CASRPGVWGNTIYF
TGTGCCAGCAGACCAGGGGTATGGGGAAACACCATATATTTT
>NA|NA|TRBV20-1|TRBJ2-2
CSVPARANTGELFF
TGCAGTGTCCCCGCTAGAGCGAACACCGGGGAGCTGTTTTTT
>NA|TRBD1|TRBV5-1|TRBJ2-7
CASSLRTGFEQYF
TGCGCCAGCAGCTTAAGGACAGGGTTCGAGCAGTACTTC
>few|TRBD2|TRBV20-1|TRBJ2-1
CSAAGTSGMNEQFF
TGCAGTGCTGCCGGGACTAGCGGGATGAATGAGCAGTTCTTC
>NA|NA|TRBV5-4|TRBJ2-7
CASSLERPPYEQYF
TGTGCCAGCAGCTTGGAACGCCCTCCATACGAGCAGTACTTC
>medium-sized|NA|TRBV18|TRBJ2-5
CASSPTPSRQETQYF
TGTGCCAGCTCACCTACCCCCTCCAGGCAAGAGACCCAGTACTTC
>NA|NA|TRBV28|TRBJ1-6
CASSSRARLSSYNSPLHF
TGTGCCAGCAGTTCAAGGGCCCGTCTGAGCTCCTATAATTCACCCCTCCACTTT
>NA|NA|TRBV7-8|TRBJ2-6
CASSFLVLDLSGVNVLTF
TGTGCCAGCAGCTTTCTGGTGCTAGATCTCTCTGGGGTCAACGTCCTGACTTTC
>NA|NA|TRBV7-3|TRBJ2-1
CASSLDSSPYNEQFF
TGTGCCAGCAGCTTAGACAGCTCGCCTTACAATGAGCAGTTCTTC
>medium-sized|TRBD1|TRBV7-7|TRBJ2-7
CASSYGTGQEQYF
TGTGCTAGCAGCTACGGGACAGGTCAAGAGCAGTACTTC
>few|NA|TRBV2|TRBJ2-7
CASSDRPYEQYF
TGTGCCAGCAGTGATCGACCCTACGAGCAGTACTTC
>many|NA|TRBV5-6|TRBJ2-3
CASSLMGFSSTDTQYF
TGTGCCAGCAGCTTGATGGGATTTTCTAGCACAGATACGCAGTATTTT
>NA|TRBD1|TRBV6-1|TRBJ2-7
CVSSEVPGQYEQYF
TGTGTCAGCAGTGAAGTCCCGGGACAGTATGAGCAGTACTTC
>NA|NA|TRBV11-3|TRBJ1-2
CASSLTSNYGYTF
TGTGCCAGCAGCTTAACTAGTAACTATGGCTACACCTTC
>NA|NA|TRBV12-3/TRBV12-4|TRBJ1-2
CASSLSRDSGYTF
TGTGCCAGCAGTTTATCCCGGGATTCTGGCTACACCTTC
>many|TRBD1|TRBV7-9|TRBJ2-7
CASSLQGAFYEQYF
TGTGCCAGCAGCTTACAGGGGGCGTTTTACGAGCAGTACTTC
>NA|NA|TRBV7-9|TRBJ2-5
CASSLLKTGRLQETQYF
TGTGCCAGCAGCTTACTGAAAACCGGGCGGCTCCAAGAGACCCAGTACTTC
>medium-sized|TRBD2|TRBV10-3|TRBJ2-3
CAIRPGGGTDTQYF
TGTGCCATCAGACCGGGGGGGGGCACAGATACGCAGTATTTT
>medium-sized|NA|TRBV24-1|TRBJ2-7
CATGGGSSYEQYF
TGTGCCACCGGAGGCGGTAGCTCCTACGAGCAGTACTTC
>NA|TRBD2|TRBV27|TRBJ2-1
CASSLASSGSNEQFF
TGTGCCAGCAGTTTGGCGTCTAGCGGGAGCAATGAGCAGTTCTTC